This TCR beta chain was obtained from a study of technical replicates of blood from a handful of donors. This clone was observed a single time. Germline values: CDR1 MNHEY, CDR2 SVGAGI. This CDR3 region has 13 residues. V gave up 7 bases and J gave up 4 bases, with 13 bases separating them. Repertoires were generated with immunoSEQ multiplex PCR, while TCRdb's copy carries only in-frame clones and drops some. Of 50,000 to 65,000 clones listed, about 90% are singletons. The sequence was collected from a human donor in good health. Some clones in this sample may be carry-over from other donors' samples. The gene calls are TRBV6-5 and TRBJ2-5, with D maybe TRBD2 (6 bases). The specimen sequenced was PBMCs. The CDR3 DNA reads TGTGCCAGCAAAAAGGGGAGGACAGAGACCCAGTACTTC. It translates to CASKKGRTETQYF.